The 2 T cell receptor beta chains given below trace back to one sample, sequenced in a study of blood T cell repertoires in COVID-19 (dated by TCRdb to between 2020 and 2021). Receptor amplification or capture employed the immunoSEQ multiplex PCR assay. TCRdb carries this immuneACCESS record with in-frame sequences only. Its versions omit some clonotypes, under half of them owing to an unresolved V gene in the studies checked, with the rest unexplained. The sample includes roughly 420,000 clones, with around 87% observed a single time. The ten largest clones add up to over 0.9% of the sample. Sequences were obtained from PBMCs or T cells enriched from blood (not recorded which). These receptors were obtained from a woman aged 25 to 39 with acute COVID-19.

The chain is built from TRBV24-1 and TRBJ1-5, with a possible D match to TRBD1 (6 bases). This CDR3 spans 16 amino acids. V lost 2 bases, J lost 4 bases, and 14 bases lay in between. The germline gives CDR1 KGHDR, CDR2 SFDVKD. The CDR3 DNA is TGTGCCACCAGTGATTCTAGGCAGGGGAAAAATCAGCCCCAGCATTTT. It encodes CATSDSRQGKNQPQHF.

The chain carries TRBV5-4 and TRBJ1-2; the D gene is possibly TRBD1 (5 bases). V was clipped by 4 bases and J by 5 bases, with 18 bases between them. The CDR3 is 15 amino acids. CDR1 SGHNT and CDR2 YYREEE come from the germline V gene (reference sequence). The CDR3 bases are TGTGCCAGCAGCCGGGACGGGACTGGGGGTTATGGCTACACCTTC. Its translation is CASSRDGTGGYGYTF. Full variable domain (remainder filled in from reference TRBV5-4 and TRBJ1-2): ETGVTQSPTHLIKTRGQQVTLRCSSQSGHNTVSWYQQALGQGPQFIFQYYREEENGRGNFPPRFSGLQFPNYSSELNVNALELDDSALYLCASSRDGTGGYGYTFGSGTRLTVV.